These 28 T cell receptor beta chains came from one sample sequenced in a study of blood T cell repertoires in COVID-19. Profiled with immunoSEQ multiplex PCR; TCRdb holds only in-frame clones, not every one. The sample yields 100,000 to 120,000 clones, 76% seen once. The source material was peripheral blood. The receptors originated from a woman older than 75 with acute or convalescent COVID-19.

The genes are TRBV21-1 and TRBJ2-7; the D call of TRBD1 is as the table states it, not checked on the DNA. TRBV21-1 is shown as a pseudogene. The length of the CDR3 is 21 residues. The CDR3 DNA reads TGTGCCAGCAGCAAAAAAAAGGAGACGATAACGGACAGGGCAAGTCTCTACGAGCAGTACTTC. Its translation: CASSKKKETITDRASLYEQYF.

V is TRBV3-1 (or the pseudogene TRBV3-2) and J is TRBJ2-1; 12 bases match TRBD2. The CDR3 extends over 15 amino acids. The junction had 6 bases not matched to a gene; V was cut back by 4 bases and J by 8 bases. The germline V gene encodes CDR1 LGHDT and CDR2 YNNKEL (reference sequence). In DNA, the CDR3 is TGTGCCAGCAGCCGGACTAGCGGGGTATCATATGAGCAGTTCTTC. Translation: CASSRTSGVSYEQFF.

The chain uses TRBV23-1 and TRBJ2-7; D unclear. TRBV23-1 is an ORF, and what it does is uncertain. This CDR3 contains 17 residues. Trimming removed 7 bases at V and 0 bases at J, with 22 bases between. The CDR3 DNA sequence: TGCGCCAGCAACTCCTTTACGAGGCGACTTCGCTCCTACGAGCAGTACTTC. It specifies CASNSFTRRLRSYEQYF.

The rearrangement joins TRBV5-1 to TRBJ1-5; 11 nucleotides match TRBD1. V was pared by 4 bases and J by 5 bases, with 5 bases of the junction left unmatched. The CDR3 contains 15 residues. The germline V gene has CDR1 SGHRS and CDR2 YFSETQ. The CDR3: CASSRTGGRDQPQHF. As DNA, the CDR3 is TGCGCCAGCAGCAGGACAGGGGGCAGGGATCAGCCCCAGCATTTT.

The chain combines TRBV27 with TRBJ1-4; D is unclear. CDR1 and CDR2 (germline): MNHEY, SMNVEV (reference sequence). Between the trimmed V and J ends, which lost 7 bases and 0 bases, there was a span of 18 bases. This CDR3 is built from 17 residues. The CDR3 region has the DNA TGTGCCAGCACCTCCGTGGGAGCTCATGCAACTAATGAAAAACTGTTTTTT. This encodes CASTSVGAHATNEKLFF.

This chain joins TRBV10-2 and TRBJ2-1, with 9 bases lining up with TRBD2. This CDR3 spans 14 amino acids. Germline V gives CDR1 WSHSY, CDR2 SAAADI. The V gene end was trimmed by 4 bases and the J gene end by 10 bases; junction bases not matched to a gene: 8. The CDR3 region has the DNA TGCGCCAGCAGTGTCAGGGCGGGGGGGCCCGAGCAGTTCTTC. It yields the protein CASSVRAGGPEQFF.

This clone appeared a few times. J is TRBJ1-1 and V is TRBV3-1 (or the pseudogene TRBV3-2); TRBD1 aligns across 8 bases. The CDR3 length is 14 residues. CDR1 and CDR2 from the germline V gene are LGHDT and YNNKEL (reference sequence). The V gene end was trimmed by 5 bases and the J gene end by 1 base; junction bases not matched to a gene: 3. Here the CDR3 reads CASSNQGANTEAFF. In nucleotides, the CDR3 is TGTGCCAGCAGCAATCAGGGGGCGAACACTGAAGCTTTCTTT.

The chain couples TRBV5-1 to TRBJ2-6; 7 bases are shared with TRBD1. Germline V lookup: CDR1 SGHRS, CDR2 YFSETQ. This CDR3 comprises 18 residues. V shed 4 bases, J shed 0 bases, and the junction held 10 bases outside the gene matches. The DNA for the CDR3 is TGCGCCAGCAGCCAATTTGGGACAGCCGTCTCTGGGGCCAACGTCCTGACTTTC. It encodes CASSQFGTAVSGANVLTF.

The chain is built from TRBV5-8 and TRBJ1-1; D unclear. The CDR3 has 14 residues. Germline assignment: CDR1 SGHTS and CDR2 YDEGEE. Trimming took off 1 base at V and 0 bases at J, with 7 bases between the two ends. CDR3 DNA sequence: TGTGCCAGCAGCTTGACGGTCATGAACACTGAAGCTTTCTTT. Encoded protein: CASSLTVMNTEAFF. The full variable domain, with the rest looked up from reference TRBV5-8 and TRBJ1-1, is EAGVTQSPTHLIKTRGQQATLRCSPISGHTSVYWYQQALGLGLQFLLWYDEGEERNRGNFPPRFSGRQFPNYSSELNVNALELEDSALYLCASSLTVMNTEAFFGQGTRLTVV.

The CDR3 loop is CASSPDRGNSPLHF. The CDR3 coding sequence is TGTGCCAGCAGTCCGGACAGGGGGAATTCACCCCTCCACTTT. The J gene is TRBJ1-6, the V gene TRBV27; 10 bases line up with TRBD1. CDR3 size: 14 residues. Germline CDR1 reads MNHEY; CDR2 reads SMNVEV (reference sequence). V lost 5 bases, J lost 7 bases, and 2 bases stayed unmatched.

Concerning this clone itself: The same CDR3 arises from other DNA sequences in this sample as well. The chain employs TRBV6-5 and TRBJ2-7; D is uncertain. Germline V lookup: CDR1 MNHEY, CDR2 SVGAGI. Trimming removed 0 bases from V and 0 bases from J, with 9 bases in between. This CDR3 spans 15 amino acids. DNA of the CDR3: TGTGCCAGCAGTTACTCACGCACTGACTCCTACGAGCAGTACTTC. Its protein product is CASSYSRTDSYEQYF.

The chain has TRBV6-5 and TRBJ1-2, with 7 bases that match TRBD1. J was trimmed by 6 bases and V by 5 bases; bases with no gene match: 3. This CDR3 comprises 12 residues. CDR1 and CDR2 from the germline V gene are MNHEY and SVGAGI. Here the CDR3 DNA reads TGTGCCAGCAGTCGCGGACAGGATGGCTACACCTTC. It translates to CASSRGQDGYTF.

The chain couples TRBV30 to TRBJ2-3; D is unresolved. Germline V CDR1 and CDR2: GTSNPN, SVGIG (reference sequence). The V end was cut by 0 bases, the J end by 4 bases, with 5 bases between. The CDR3 is made up of 12 amino acids. The CDR3 loop reads CAWSVFADTQYF. CDR3 DNA: TGTGCCTGGAGTGTCTTTGCAGATACGCAGTATTTT.

This chain links TRBV11-3 with TRBJ1-5; D remains ambiguous. The V end lost 1 base, the J end lost 10 bases, and 11 bases lay between the germline ends. The CDR3 runs to 13 residues. The germline gives CDR1 SGHNT, CDR2 YENEEA. This chain's CDR3 is CASSLVGVGPQHF. The CDR3 nucleotides read TGTGCCAGCAGCTTAGTCGGGGTAGGTCCCCAGCATTTT.

The genes are TRBV4-2 and TRBJ1-5; 12 nucleotides align to TRBD1. CDR1 is LGHNA, CDR2 YNFKEQ, per germline. Trimming at V came to 4 bases and at J to 3 bases, leaving 4 bases not matched to a gene. The CDR3 has 16 amino acids. Written as DNA, the CDR3 is TGTGCCAGCAGCCCTGGGACAGGGGGCGACAATCAGCCCCAGCATTTT. Its protein product is CASSPGTGGDNQPQHF.

This rearrangement joins TRBV3-1 (or the pseudogene TRBV3-2) to TRBJ2-7, with TRBD1 as a possible D gene (6 bases). The CDR3 has 13 residues. V was cut by 4 bases and J by 8 bases, with 15 bases left in between. CDR1 is LGHDT and CDR2 is YNNKEL in the germline V gene (reference sequence). The CDR3 region has the DNA TGTGCCAGCAGCCCCTCGGGACACCAAAAGCAGTACTTC. Translating gives CASSPSGHQKQYF.

This CDR3 is CASSQGSTETQYF. As DNA, the CDR3 is TGCGCCAGCAGTCAGGGCTCGACTGAGACCCAGTACTTC. The genes are TRBV5-1 and TRBJ2-5; perhaps TRBD1 as D (5 bases). Trimming stripped 5 bases from V and 5 bases from J, with 13 bases between. The CDR3 totals 13 residues. The germline gives CDR1 SGHRS, CDR2 YFSETQ.

This rearrangement joins TRBV5-1 to TRBJ2-3; D not resolved. The CDR3 runs to 13 residues. In germline, CDR1 is SGHRS, CDR2 YFSETQ. The V end was cut by 1 base, the J end by 9 bases, with 12 bases between. CDR3 in amino acids: CASSLPYYLTQYF. The CDR3 nucleotides are TGCGCCAGCAGCTTGCCGTACTACCTGACGCAGTATTTT.

On this clone: The conserved final phenylalanine or tryptophan is absent from the CDR3, which likely points to a read error. The DNA is left out, because the CDR3 cannot be placed on it with certainty; the CDR3 is given as TCRdb lists it. J is TRBJ1-2 and V is TRBV2; the table's D call of TRBD1 was not tested on the DNA. The V gene's germline CDR1 is SNHLY and CDR2 FYNNEI. The CDR3 is 12 amino acids in total, end residues counted. The CDR3 loop is CASSEAGQPRMK.

Comments on this clone: At one of its ends the junction is not consistent with the germline gene, which may arise from a read error. V usage is TRBV30 and J usage is TRBJ2-1, with 11 bases that match TRBD2. The CDR3 covers 12 residues. CDR1 and CDR2 from the germline V gene are GTSNPN and SVGIG (reference sequence). CDR3 nucleotides: TGCCTTAGCGGGAGGGCCGTGAATGAGCAGTTCTTC. It is translated as CLSGRAVNEQFF.

The V and J genes are TRBV5-1 and TRBJ1-4; 12 nucleotides line up with TRBD1. Losses at the gene ends were 7 bases for V and 8 bases for J; bases not matched to a gene: 6. The CDR3 runs 14 residues. Germline assignment: CDR1 SGHRS and CDR2 YFSETQ. The CDR3 DNA is TGCGCCAGCGGCGGGACAGGGGGCTCGGAAAAACTGTTTTTT. Translated: CASGGTGGSEKLFF. The whole variable domain, filled in from reference TRBV5-1 and TRBJ1-4, reads KAGVTQTPRYLIKTRGQQVTLSCSPISGHRSVSWYQQTPGQGLQFLFEYFSETQRNKGNFPGRFSGRQFSNSRSEMNVSTLELGDSALYLCASGGTGGSEKLFFGSGTQLSVL.

J is TRBJ2-5 and V is TRBV2, with TRBD2 matching over 7 bases. Germline V gene lookup returns CDR1 SNHLY and CDR2 FYNNEI. The length of the CDR3 is 14 residues. With 3 bases clipped from V and 2 bases from J, the junction kept 3 bases outside the gene matches. CDR3 sequence reads: CASSDGRVQETQYF. In DNA form, the CDR3 reads TGTGCCAGCAGTGATGGGAGGGTACAAGAGACCCAGTACTTC.

There are a few counts of this clone. The V call is TRBV11-2, the J call TRBJ2-1; 14 positions match TRBD2. CDR3 length: 14 residues. After removal of 5 bases from V and 9 bases from J, the junction contained 3 bases not matched to a gene. Per germline, CDR1 SGHAT and CDR2 FQNNGV. For the CDR3, the DNA is TGTGCCAGCAGCGGGACTAGCGGGAGCGTTGAGCAGTTCTTC. It codes for CASSGTSGSVEQFF. Full variable domain (outside the CDR3, taken from reference TRBV11-2 and TRBJ2-1): EAGVAQSPRYKIIEKRQSVAFWCNPISGHATLYWYQQILGQGPKLLIQFQNNGVVDDSQLPKDRFSAERLKGVDSTLKIQPAKLEDSAVYLCASSGTSGSVEQFFGPGTRLTVL.

The rearrangement links TRBV19 to TRBJ1-1; D remains ambiguous. Germline CDR1 and CDR2: LNHDA and SQIVND (reference sequence). The CDR3 sequence is 13 residues long. Between the trimmed V and J ends, which lost 3 bases and 6 bases, there was a span of 11 bases. The CDR3 region is CASSIHGRAEAFF. The CDR3 DNA sequence: TGTGCCAGTAGTATCCACGGGAGGGCTGAAGCTTTCTTT.

The V and J genes are TRBV19 and TRBJ2-7; the D gene is possibly TRBD2 (5 bases). CDR1 and CDR2 from the germline V gene are LNHDA and SQIVND (reference sequence). The CDR3 runs 15 residues. V dropped 2 bases and J dropped 5 bases, with 16 bases sitting between them. CDR3 DNA sequence: TGTGCCAGTAGTATATTGAGGGCCAACCCCCACGAGCAGTACTTC. Translation: CASSILRANPHEQYF.

The chain has TRBV29-1 and TRBJ2-7; D may be TRBD2 (6 bases). V shed 5 bases and J shed 3 bases, with 20 bases lying between them. This CDR3 has 15 amino acids. Germline V CDR1 and CDR2: SQVTM, ANQGSEA. The CDR3 here is CSVRRGLNTNYEQYF. The DNA of the CDR3 is TGCAGCGTTAGGAGGGGATTAAACACGAACTACGAGCAGTACTTC.

The gene calls are TRBV6-6 and TRBJ1-2, with 8 bases lining up with TRBD1. The V and J ends lost 2 bases and 3 bases, in that order; junction bases with no gene match: 8. Germline V gene lookup returns CDR1 MNHNY and CDR2 SVGAGI (reference sequence). The CDR3 covers 16 residues. The CDR3 sequence: CASSYKQGGIYYGYTF. The CDR3 DNA reads TGTGCCAGCAGTTACAAACAGGGGGGCATTTACTATGGCTACACCTTC.

The J gene is TRBJ2-7, the V gene TRBV19; 11 bases are shared with TRBD2. The CDR3 is 15 residues long. With V trimmed by 6 bases and J by 2 bases, 6 bases remained unmatched. Germline CDR1 reads LNHDA; CDR2 reads SQIVND (reference sequence). Here the CDR3 DNA reads TGTGCCAGTAGGCAACTAGCGGGAGCCACCTACGAGCAGTACTTC. It is translated as CASRQLAGATYEQYF.